Below are 27 T cell receptor beta chains sequenced from a single sample in a study of T cells in Graves' hyperthyroidism and ophthalmopathy (dated by TCRdb to about 2019). Library method: multiplex PCR. The sequencer listed for this sample is Illumina HiSeq 2000. TCR beta CDR3 regions were amplified from RNA transcripts. For the first round of RT-PCR on the TCR CDR3, the HTBI primer set was used together with the Qiagen OneStep RT-PCR kit. TCRdb reran the public reads through fastp at Q25 and MiXCR, keeping productive beta chains. CDR3 protein duplicates are merged, each entry listing the most common genes and DNA. Within this sample are about 570,000 distinct CDR3 sequences, with around 46% of them counted one time only. Under 20% of the sample is taken by the ten largest. Source material: peripheral blood or thyroid tissue (not recorded which). Receptors originate from an adult woman with Graves' disease, either hyperthyroidism or ophthalmopathy (not recorded which).

This clonotype was seen only once. Without the conserved terminal phenylalanine or tryptophan, this CDR3 likely stems from a read error. No DNA is shown, since the ends of the CDR3 on it are uncertain; the CDR3 is the one TCRdb lists. This sequence joins TRBV10-3 and TRBJ2-5; the D call TRBD1 from the table was never checked on the DNA. Ends included, the CDR3 has 16 residues. Germline CDR1 and CDR2: ENHRY and SYGVKD. The CDR3 spells CAISPQTGVNGYTFGS.

Ten or more counts support this clonotype. The chain employs TRBV5-1 and TRBJ2-5; D call uncertain. The CDR3 totals 14 residues. Germline assignment: CDR1 SGHRS and CDR2 YFSETQ. Deletions cut 5 bases from V and 2 bases from J, with 13 bases between. CDR3 residues: CASSGSTNQETQYF. For the CDR3, the DNA is TGCGCCAGCAGTGGCTCGACAAATCAAGAGACCCAGTACTTC. The whole variable domain, remainder taken from reference TRBV5-1 and TRBJ2-5, is KAGVTQTPRYLIKTRGQQVTLSCSPISGHRSVSWYQQTPGQGLQFLFEYFSETQRNKGNFPGRFSGRQFSNSRSEMNVSTLELGDSALYLCASSGSTNQETQYFGPGTRLLVL.

V gene TRBV20-1 combines with J gene TRBJ1-1; D is possibly TRBD1 (5 bases). The germline V and J ends were trimmed by 8 bases and 4 bases, with 8 bases remaining between them. Germline loops: CDR1 DFQATT, CDR2 SNEGSKA (reference sequence). The CDR3 is made up of 10 amino acids. The CDR3 DNA reads as TGCAGTTTAGGGGCCACTGAAGCTTTCTTT. It yields the protein CSLGATEAFF.

This clonotype was counted many times. The J gene is TRBJ1-1, the V gene TRBV29-1; D is perhaps TRBD1 (6 bases). The CDR3 covers 13 residues. CDR1 SQVTM and CDR2 ANQGSEA come from the germline V gene. The ends were cut back, 6 bases at V and 0 bases at J, with 11 bases in the middle. The CDR3 spells CSVLQGLNTEAFF. The CDR3 coding sequence is TGCAGCGTACTCCAGGGGCTGAACACTGAAGCTTTCTTT.

This chain connects TRBV2 to TRBJ2-7, with D maybe TRBD1 (6 bases). This CDR3 spans 16 amino acids. V was trimmed by 4 bases and J by 1 base, leaving 17 bases between them. Germline CDR1 reads SNHLY; CDR2 reads FYNNEI. The CDR3 bases are TGTGCCAGCAGTGGCCAGGGGAGAGGGCTTTCCTACGAGCAGTACTTC. This encodes CASSGQGRGLSYEQYF. The full variable domain, rest sourced from reference TRBV2 and TRBJ2-7, is EPEVTQTPSHQVTQMGQEVILRCVPISNHLYFYWYRQILGQKVEFLVSFYNNEISEKSEIFDDQFSVERPDGSNFTLKIRSTKLEDSAMYFCASSGQGRGLSYEQYFGPGTRLTVT.

In this sample, this clonotype turned up a few times. This chain uses TRBV20-1 with TRBJ1-2; D not resolved. V dropped 5 bases and J dropped 2 bases, with 6 bases sitting between them. This CDR3 spans 11 amino acids. CDR1 is DFQATT and CDR2 is SNEGSKA in the germline V gene (reference sequence). The CDR3 loop is CSAGWNYGYTF. CDR3 nucleotides: TGCAGTGCTGGATGGAACTATGGCTACACCTTC.

The chain employs TRBV9 and TRBJ1-2; 7 bases match TRBD1. V trimming: 3 bases; J trimming: 12 bases; junction bases outside the gene matches: 11. The CDR3 extends over 13 amino acids. CDR1 is SGDLS and CDR2 is YYNGEE in the germline V gene. CDR3 sequence: CASSGEGGLGNTF. The CDR3 DNA sequence: TGTGCCAGCAGCGGGGAAGGGGGCCTTGGAAACACCTTC.

In this sample, this clonotype turned up a few times. This chain connects TRBV10-3 to TRBJ2-2, with 10 bases lining up with TRBD2. This CDR3 region has 14 residues. CDR1 ENHRY and CDR2 SYGVKD come from the germline V gene. Trimming took 4 bases from V and 6 from J; bases not matched to a gene: 2. The chain's CDR3 is CAISAAGGPGELFF. The CDR3 DNA reads as TGTGCCATCAGTGCAGCGGGAGGGCCCGGGGAGCTGTTTTTT.

The V and J genes are TRBV7-9 and TRBJ1-1; weak D call: TRBD1 (6 bases). V lost 3 bases and J lost 10, with 15 bases in between. The germline gives CDR1 SEHNR, CDR2 FQNEAQ (reference sequence). The CDR3 is made up of 13 amino acids. CDR3 in amino acids: CASSFDAGRGAFF. For the CDR3, the DNA is TGTGCCAGCAGCTTTGACGCGGGCAGGGGAGCTTTCTTT.

Many counts were recorded for this clonotype. This sequence joins TRBV29-1 and TRBJ1-2, with TRBD1 matching 7 bases. CDR1 is SQVTM, CDR2 ANQGSEA, per germline. With V trimmed by 1 base and J by 4 bases, 3 bases remained unmatched. The CDR3 extends over 13 amino acids. CDR3 nucleotides: TGCAGCGTTGAAGGACAGGGCATCTATGGCTACACCTTC. Protein product: CSVEGQGIYGYTF.

The V and J genes are TRBV2 and TRBJ1-5; TRBD1 might be the D (5 bases). The CDR3 length is 14 residues. From germline, CDR1 is SNHLY and CDR2 FYNNEI. V shed 3 bases and J shed 7 bases, with 13 bases lying between them. The CDR3 coding sequence is TGTGCCAGCAGTGAGGGGGAGACCCAGCAGCCCCAGCATTTT. This sequence encodes CASSEGETQQPQHF.

In regard to this clonotype: The conserved closing phenylalanine or tryptophan is absent in this CDR3, likely reflecting a read error. V gene TRBV12-3 or TRBV12-4 combines with J gene TRBJ1-5; no reliable D call. This CDR3 contains 16 residues. The CDR3 DNA reads as TGTGCCAGCAGTTTAGGTAGGGTTTATGGCAATCAGCTCCAGCATCTT. Its translation: CASSLGRVYGNQLQHL.

This clonotype has ten or more counts. The J gene is TRBJ1-5, the V gene TRBV4-1, with 7 positions matching TRBD1. CDR1 and CDR2 from the germline V gene are MGHRA and YSYEKL. V lost 3 bases to trimming and J lost 5 bases; unmatched junction nucleotides: 7. The CDR3 extends over 15 amino acids. This CDR3 is CASSHYETGHQPQHF. The CDR3 DNA sequence: TGCGCCAGCAGCCATTATGAGACAGGGCATCAGCCCCAGCATTTT.

The chain has TRBV20-1 and TRBJ1-1, with D perhaps TRBD1 (5 bases). This CDR3 comprises 13 residues. The V and J ends lost 6 bases and 4 bases respectively, with 15 bases between them. Germline assignment: CDR1 DFQATT and CDR2 SNEGSKA (reference sequence). CDR3 amino acids: CSAGGSKGTEAFF. CDR3 DNA: TGCAGTGCGGGGGGGTCCAAGGGCACTGAAGCTTTCTTT.

This clonotype was recorded a few times. The chain employs TRBV28 and TRBJ2-7, with 7 bases fitting TRBD1. Germline values: CDR1 MDHEN, CDR2 SYDVKM. CDR3 length: 14 residues. V shed 6 bases and J 4 bases; nucleotides not matched to a gene: 9. This CDR3 reads CASSPRQGGYEQYF. CDR3 nucleotide sequence: TGTGCCAGCAGCCCAAGACAGGGCGGGTACGAGCAGTACTTC.

This clonotype showed up many times. This chain joins TRBV28 and TRBJ2-7, with D perhaps given as TRBD1 or TRBD2 (5 bases each). Looked up from germline, CDR1 is MDHEN and CDR2 is SYDVKM. The CDR3 is 14 residues long. Trimming stripped 6 bases from V and 5 bases from J, with 17 bases between. CDR3 DNA: TGTGCCAGCAGCCCTGGGGGAAGGGGCGACGAGCAGTACTTC. Translation gives CASSPGGRGDEQYF.

As to this clonotype: A much larger clone differs by one base, so this may be a read error. The chain joins TRBV6-6 to TRBJ1-4, with 8 bases that match TRBD1. The CDR3 consists of 15 residues. The V gene's germline CDR1 is MNHNY and CDR2 SVGAGI (reference sequence). The V segment lost 8 bases and the J segment 5 bases; nucleotides outside the gene matches: 10. CDR3 nucleotide sequence: TGTGCCAGCGGACCAAGACAGGGGAGGAATGAAAAACTGTTTTTT. The encoded protein is CASGPRQGRNEKLFF.

The chain employs TRBV7-9 and TRBJ1-5; no clear D gene. The germline V and J ends were trimmed by 5 bases and 11 bases, with 16 bases remaining between them. CDR3 length: 13 amino acids. Germline V gives CDR1 SEHNR, CDR2 FQNEAQ (reference sequence). The CDR3 DNA follows: TGTGCCAGCAGCCCTACTAGCGATCGGACCCAGCATTTT. Amino acids: CASSPTSDRTQHF.

The chain employs TRBV29-1 and TRBJ1-1, with D unclear. The CDR3 consists of 9 residues. Germline V gene lookup returns CDR1 SQVTM and CDR2 ANQGSEA. Written as DNA, the CDR3 is TGCACCGCGGGTACTGAAGCTTTCTTT. As protein: CTAGTEAFF.

This clonotype was seen many times. The CDR3 DNA sequence: TGTGCCAGCAGCCCGAACAGAAACACTGAAGCTTTCTTT. This sequence encodes CASSPNRNTEAFF. The rearrangement links TRBV7-3 to TRBJ1-1; no definite D call. The germline V gene encodes CDR1 SGHTA and CDR2 FQGTGA. The CDR3 length is 13 residues. V lost 5 bases and J 2 bases, leaving 9 bases between the germline ends.

Details on this clonotype: Germline and junction disagree at one end, which may indicate a read error. This sequence joins TRBV29-1 and TRBJ1-2; D is ambiguous. There are 14 residues in the CDR3. Germline CDR1 is SQVTM and CDR2 is ANQGSEA. The CDR3 spells CSVEAPPGNYGYTF. DNA for the CDR3: TGCAGCGTTGAAGCCCCACCTGGGAACTACGGCTACACCTTC.

This sequence joins TRBV29-1 and TRBJ2-5; TRBD2 agrees at 7 bases. This CDR3 has 14 residues. V dropped 7 bases and J dropped 4; count of bases not matched to a gene: 12. Per the germline V gene, CDR1 is SQVTM and CDR2 is ANQGSEA. The CDR3 nucleotides read TGCAGCGGTGGGGCAGCGGGGAGGGGAGAGACCCAGTACTTC. Translating gives CSGGAAGRGETQYF. Full variable domain (rest looked up from reference TRBV29-1 and TRBJ2-5): SAVISQKPSRDICQRGTSLTIQCQVDSQVTMMFWYRQQPGQSLTLIATANQGSEATYESGFVIDKFPISRPNLTFSTLTVSNMSPEDSSIYLCSGGAAGRGETQYFGPGTRLLVL.

The chain has TRBV5-1 and TRBJ1-1; maybe TRBD1 (5 bases). The germline V and J ends were trimmed by 0 bases and 1 base, with 13 bases remaining between them. Germline CDR1 and CDR2: SGHRS and YFSETQ. The CDR3 covers 16 residues. The CDR3 region is CASSLERGFSNTEAFF. DNA for the CDR3: TGCGCCAGCAGCTTGGAGAGGGGATTTTCGAACACTGAAGCTTTCTTT.

The V gene is TRBV12-3 or TRBV12-4, the J gene TRBJ1-1; TRBD1 matches at 9 bases. The CDR3 sequence is 18 residues long. With 0 bases clipped from V and 5 bases from J, the junction kept 13 bases outside the gene matches. CDR3 in amino acids: CASSLARRKDRGGTEAFF. CDR3 nucleotides: TGTGCCAGCAGTTTAGCCCGAAGGAAGGACAGGGGTGGGACTGAAGCTTTCTTT.

This clonotype was found many times. The rearrangement uses TRBV19 and TRBJ1-4; no definite D call. V was cut by 5 bases and J by 0 bases, with 4 bases left in between. The CDR3 spans 13 residues. Germline loops: CDR1 LNHDA, CDR2 SQIVND (reference sequence). The CDR3 DNA reads as TGTGCCAGTAGTTCTACAACTAATGAAAAACTGTTTTTT. Its translation: CASSSTTNEKLFF.

This chain uses TRBV10-3 with TRBJ1-2; possibly TRBD1 for D (5 bases). Germline V CDR1 and CDR2: ENHRY, SYGVKD. Deletions cut 4 bases from V and 7 bases from J, with 25 bases between. CDR3 length: 17 amino acids. CDR3 amino acids: CAISALRGRTDYGGYTF. CDR3 coding DNA: TGTGCCATCAGTGCTTTGAGGGGCAGAACAGACTATGGTGGCTACACCTTC.

This clonotype has ten or more counts. This chain links TRBV6-5 with TRBJ1-5, with D maybe TRBD1 (6 bases). Looked up from germline, CDR1 is MNHEY and CDR2 is SVGAGI. This CDR3 contains 16 residues. Trimming pared 6 bases from V and 6 bases from J, leaving 21 bases between. The CDR3 sequence is CASSPGAGEAAQPQHF. As DNA, the CDR3 is TGTGCCAGCAGCCCGGGGGCAGGGGAGGCTGCTCAGCCCCAGCATTTT.